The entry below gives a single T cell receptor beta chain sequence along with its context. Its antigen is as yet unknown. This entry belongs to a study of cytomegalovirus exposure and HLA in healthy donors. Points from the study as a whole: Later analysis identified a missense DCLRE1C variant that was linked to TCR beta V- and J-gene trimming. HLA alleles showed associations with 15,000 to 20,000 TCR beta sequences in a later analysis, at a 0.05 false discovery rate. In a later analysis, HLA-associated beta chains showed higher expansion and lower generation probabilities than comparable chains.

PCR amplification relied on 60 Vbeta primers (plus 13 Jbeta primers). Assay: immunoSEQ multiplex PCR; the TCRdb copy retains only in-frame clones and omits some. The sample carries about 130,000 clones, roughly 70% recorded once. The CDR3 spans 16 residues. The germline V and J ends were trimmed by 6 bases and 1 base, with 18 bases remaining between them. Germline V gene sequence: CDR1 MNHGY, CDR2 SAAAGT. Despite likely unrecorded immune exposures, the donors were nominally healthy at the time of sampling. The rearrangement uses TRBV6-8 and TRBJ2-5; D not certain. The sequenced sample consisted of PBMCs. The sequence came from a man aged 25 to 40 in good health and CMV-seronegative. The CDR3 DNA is TGTGCCAGCAGGAGCACCCGGGTCAGCTGCCAAGAGACCCAGTACTTC. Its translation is CASRSTRVSCQETQYF.